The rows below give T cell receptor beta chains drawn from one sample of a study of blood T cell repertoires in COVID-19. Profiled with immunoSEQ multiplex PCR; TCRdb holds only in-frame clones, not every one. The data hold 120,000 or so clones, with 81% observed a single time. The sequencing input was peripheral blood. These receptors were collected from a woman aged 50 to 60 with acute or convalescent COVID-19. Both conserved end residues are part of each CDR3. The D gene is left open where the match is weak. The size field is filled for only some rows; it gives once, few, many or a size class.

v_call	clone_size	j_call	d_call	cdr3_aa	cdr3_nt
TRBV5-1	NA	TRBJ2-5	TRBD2	CASSLAGLAPETQYF	TGCGCCAGCAGCTTGGCGGGACTAGCCCCCGAGACCCAGTACTTC
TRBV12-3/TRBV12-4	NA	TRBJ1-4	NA	CATRRGAGEKLFF	TGTGCCACACGCCGCGGGGCTGGGGAAAAACTGTTTTTT
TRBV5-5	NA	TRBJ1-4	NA	CASSSRIATNEKLFF	TGTGCCAGCAGCTCCCGCATAGCAACTAATGAAAAACTGTTTTTT
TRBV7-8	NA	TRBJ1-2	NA	CASSLTGESYGYTF	TGTGCCAGCAGCTTGACAGGAGAGTCCTATGGCTACACCTTC
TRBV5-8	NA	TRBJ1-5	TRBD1	CASSPDRAQPQHF	TGTGCCAGCAGCCCGGACAGGGCTCAGCCCCAGCATTTT
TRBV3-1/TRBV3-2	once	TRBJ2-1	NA	CASSLRAGVRKSYNEQFF	TGTGCCAGCAGCCTACGAGCCGGGGTGCGTAAATCATACAATGAGCAGTTCTTC
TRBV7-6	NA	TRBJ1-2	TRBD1	CASSPNRGTGHSYGYTF	TGTGCCAGCAGCCCTAACCGTGGGACAGGGCACTCCTATGGCTACACCTTC
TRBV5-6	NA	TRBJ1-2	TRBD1	CASSSPPGQGAVGYTF	TGTGCCAGCAGCTCCCCACCGGGACAGGGGGCTGTTGGCTACACCTTC
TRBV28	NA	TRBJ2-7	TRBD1	CASNPGTGQLRQYF	TGTGCCAGCAACCCCGGGACAGGGCAACTCCGGCAGTACTTC
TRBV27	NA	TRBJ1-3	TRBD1	CASSLRQGGGNTIYF	TGTGCCAGCAGTTTAAGACAGGGTGGTGGAAACACCATATATTTT
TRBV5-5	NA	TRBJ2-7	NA	CASSLTTGHGTKSYEQYF	TGTGCCAGCAGCTTGACCACCGGCCACGGGACAAAGTCCTACGAGCAGTACTTC
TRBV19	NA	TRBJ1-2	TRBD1	CASSISGTEVYGYTF	TGTGCCAGTAGTATATCCGGGACAGAAGTCTATGGCTACACCTTC
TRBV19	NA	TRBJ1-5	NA	CASSYPGVNNQPQHF	TGTGCCAGTAGCTACCCGGGGGTTAACAATCAGCCCCAGCATTTT
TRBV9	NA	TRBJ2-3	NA	CASSQNRGRTDTQYF	TGTGCCAGCAGCCAGAATCGGGGTCGCACAGATACGCAGTATTTT
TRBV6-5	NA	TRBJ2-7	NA	CASSYDLAMNEQYF	TGTGCCAGCAGTTACGACCTAGCGATGAACGAGCAGTACTTC
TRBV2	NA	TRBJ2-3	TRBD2	CASKWRGSTDTQYF	TGTGCCAGCAAATGGCGGGGGAGCACAGATACGCAGTATTTT
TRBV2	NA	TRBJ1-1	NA	CASSQGQVTEAFF	TGTGCCAGTTCACAGGGACAAGTCACTGAAGCTTTCTTT
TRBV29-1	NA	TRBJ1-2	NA	CSVESGGYNYGYTF	TGCAGCGTTGAGTCCGGGGGTTATAACTATGGCTACACCTTC
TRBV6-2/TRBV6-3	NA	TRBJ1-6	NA	CASTPRDTNNSPLHF	TGTGCCAGCACCCCCCGGGACACAAATAATTCACCCCTCCACTTT
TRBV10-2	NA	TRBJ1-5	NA	CASSKGAGNQPQHF	TGCGCCAGCAGTAAAGGGGCCGGCAATCAGCCCCAGCATTTT
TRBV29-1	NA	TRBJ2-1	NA	CSVLGRGGANEQFF	TGCAGCGTCTTGGGGAGAGGGGGGGCCAATGAGCAGTTCTTC
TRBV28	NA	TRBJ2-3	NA	CASRHGRRDTDTQYF	TGTGCCAGCAGGCATGGTCGGCGGGACACAGATACGCAGTATTTT
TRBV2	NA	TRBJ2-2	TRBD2	CASRSSGVGELFF	TGTGCCAGCAGGTCTAGCGGGGTCGGGGAGCTGTTTTTT
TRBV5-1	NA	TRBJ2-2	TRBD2	CASSLERGGDSNTGELFF	TGCGCCAGCAGCTTGGAACGGGGGGGAGATTCGAACACCGGGGAGCTGTTTTTT
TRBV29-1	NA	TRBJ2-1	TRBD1	CSVFQGAHNEQFF	TGCAGCGTTTTCCAGGGGGCACACAATGAGCAGTTCTTC
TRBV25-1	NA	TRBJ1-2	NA	CASSESDGVYGYTF	TGTGCCAGCAGCGAGAGCGACGGAGTCTATGGCTACACCTTC
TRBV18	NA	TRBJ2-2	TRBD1	CASSLRQGVDTGELFF	TGTGCCAGCTCACTACGACAGGGGGTCGACACCGGGGAGCTGTTTTTT
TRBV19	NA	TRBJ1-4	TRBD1	CASRTQGAATNEKLFF	TGTGCCAGTAGAACCCAGGGGGCTGCAACTAATGAAAAACTGTTTTTT
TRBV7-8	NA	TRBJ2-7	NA	CASSPTGSYEQYF	TGTGCCAGCAGCCCCACGGGCTCCTACGAGCAGTACTTC
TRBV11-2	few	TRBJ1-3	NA	CASSLESSGNTIYF	TGTGCCAGCAGCTTAGAGAGCTCTGGAAACACCATATATTTT
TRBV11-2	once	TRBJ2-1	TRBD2	CASSLDAAGGFEQFF	TGTGCCAGCAGCTTAGATGCAGCGGGAGGCTTTGAGCAGTTCTTC
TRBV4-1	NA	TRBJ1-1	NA	CASSQELVARKMAFF	TGCGCCAGCAGCCAAGAGTTGGTGGCGAGGAAGATGGCTTTCTTT
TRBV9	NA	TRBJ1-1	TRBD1	CASSVDQGAAGTEAFF	TGTGCCAGCAGCGTAGACCAGGGGGCGGCTGGCACTGAAGCTTTCTTT
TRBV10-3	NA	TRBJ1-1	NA	CAISQSMNTEAFF	TGTGCCATCAGTCAATCAATGAACACTGAAGCTTTCTTT
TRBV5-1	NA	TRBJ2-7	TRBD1	CASSEWTGGSYEQYF	TGCGCCAGCAGCGAGTGGACAGGGGGCTCCTACGAGCAGTACTTC
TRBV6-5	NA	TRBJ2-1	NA	CASSPGDPRNNEQFF	TGTGCCAGCAGCCCGGGGGACCCGAGGAACAATGAGCAGTTCTTC
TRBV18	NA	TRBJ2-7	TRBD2	CASSPLAGAYEQYF	TGTGCCAGCTCACCTTTGGCGGGAGCCTACGAGCAGTACTTC
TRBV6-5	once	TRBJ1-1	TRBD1	CASSYRDRGNTEAFF	TGTGCCAGCAGTTACAGGGACAGGGGGAACACTGAAGCTTTCTTT
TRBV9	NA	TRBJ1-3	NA	CASSVTATPGNTIYF	TGTGCCAGCAGCGTAACCGCCACTCCGGGAAACACCATATATTTT
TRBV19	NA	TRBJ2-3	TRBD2	CATSTSGRADTQYF	TGTGCCACCTCGACTAGCGGGAGAGCAGATACGCAGTATTTT
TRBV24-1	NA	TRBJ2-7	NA	CATSDLGWEQYF	TGTGCCACCAGTGATCTCGGGTGGGAGCAGTACTTC
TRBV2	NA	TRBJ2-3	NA	CASITDSARTDTQYF	TGTGCCAGCATCACAGACAGTGCCCGCACAGATACGCAGTATTTT
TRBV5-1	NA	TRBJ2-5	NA	CASSLGLASKETQYF	TGCGCCAGCAGCTTAGGGCTAGCGTCCAAAGAGACCCAGTACTTC
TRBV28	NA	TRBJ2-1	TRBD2	CASRSSGSFDNEQFF	TGTGCCAGCCGGTCTAGCGGGAGTTTCGACAATGAGCAGTTCTTC